Here is one TCR beta chain with its context. What it binds is not known. CD45RO-CCR7+CD27+CD95- characterized naive CD8+ T cells. In preparing the TRB cDNA libraries, 5' RACE with UMI labels was used. Using the 5' RACE reads, TCRdb records one entry per CDR3 protein without DNA. This table lists 120,000 to 150,000 distinct CDR3 sequences. The CDR3 covers 15 residues. Germline V gene data show CDR1 as MNHEY and CDR2 as SMNVEV (reference sequence). These data are taken from a study of CXCR3-negative and CXCR3-positive naive CD8 T cells. As for the study in general: The libraries together contributed about 130 million TRB reads, each supplying about 1.5 +/- 0.3 million.

Whole-study findings and limits: Higher TRB CDR3 hydrophobicity marked CXCR3-positive naive cells relative to CXCR3-negative naive cells. Fresh PBMCs went into most assays, and CXCR3 expression partly declined after cryopreservation. Both naive subsets had comparably high diversity; memory CD8+ cells much lower.

The sequence was obtained from a human donor in good health. Some clones in this sample may be carry-over from other donors' samples. The chain couples TRBV27 to TRBJ2-5; TCRdb calls TRBD1, which cannot be checked without DNA. Source material: naive CXCR3+ CD8+ T cells from blood. Subset specified: CD45RO-CCR7+CD27+CD95- naive CD8+ T cells expressing CXCR3 (TNR3+). This CDR3 is CASSLFAPSQETQYF.